The 26 T cell receptor beta chains below come from one sample, sequenced in a study of neoadjuvant anti-PD-1 for oral cavity cancer. Profiling relied on immunoSEQ multiplex PCR, and the TCRdb table lists in-frame clones only, not all of them. Of 15,000 to 20,000 clones listed, 55% to 70% were seen once; the top ten hold 2.6%. The sequencing here drew on PBMCs, taken before nivolumab (anti-PD-1) treatment. These receptor sequences come from a person aged 40 to 85 with oral cavity squamous cell carcinoma.

This chain joins TRBV6-1 and TRBJ2-7; no firm D call. The CDR3 sequence is 11 residues long. V gave up 4 bases and J gave up 4 bases, with 5 bases separating them. The germline CDR1 and CDR2 sequences are MNHNS and SASEGT. The CDR3 bases are TGTGCCAGCAGTGTCCATTACGAGCAGTACTTC. It yields the protein CASSVHYEQYF.

In its sample, this clone was seen a few times. This rearrangement joins TRBV7-9 to TRBJ2-2; maybe TRBD1 (5 bases). The V end lost 5 bases, the J end lost 1 base, and 11 bases lay between the germline ends. The CDR3 is made up of 15 amino acids. Germline loops: CDR1 SEHNR, CDR2 FQNEAQ (reference sequence). CDR3: CASSNVDRNTGELFF. The CDR3 DNA reads TGTGCCAGCAGCAACGTAGACAGGAACACCGGGGAGCTGTTTTTT. The whole variable domain, remainder taken from reference TRBV7-9 and TRBJ2-2, is DTGVSQNPRHKITKRGQNVTFRCDPISEHNRLYWYRQTLGQGPEFLTYFQNEAQLEKSRLLSDRFSAERPKGSFSTLEIQRTEQGDSAMYLCASSNVDRNTGELFFGEGSRLTVL.

The chain couples TRBV19 to TRBJ2-2, with TRBD2 matching 8 bases. Germline CDR1 LNHDA, CDR2 SQIVND (reference sequence). The CDR3 runs 15 residues. The V gene end was trimmed by 7 bases and the J gene end by 9 bases; junction bases not matched to a gene: 13. CDR3 sequence (DNA): TGTGCCAGTACCCCTAGGCGGGAGGTCCCCCGGGAGCTGTTTTTT. Its protein product is CASTPRREVPRELFF. The full variable domain, its missing parts supplied by reference TRBV19 and TRBJ2-2, is DGGITQSPKYLFRKEGQNVTLSCEQNLNHDAMYWYRQDPGQGLRLIYYSQIVNDFQKGDIAEGYSVSREKKESFPLTVTSAQKNPTAFYLCASTPRREVPRELFFGEGSRLTVL.

The gene calls are TRBV19 and TRBJ2-2; 13 bases line up with TRBD2. V shed 8 bases and J 6 bases; nucleotides not matched to a gene: 9. Germline V gene data show CDR1 as LNHDA and CDR2 as SQIVND (reference sequence). The CDR3 is made up of 16 amino acids. Written as DNA, the CDR3 is TGTGCCAGTGGGTGGACTAGCGGGAGAGTTTCCGGGGAGCTGTTTTTT. Protein sequence: CASGWTSGRVSGELFF. Supplemented by reference TRBV19 and TRBJ2-2, the full variable domain reads DGGITQSPKYLFRKEGQNVTLSCEQNLNHDAMYWYRQDPGQGLRLIYYSQIVNDFQKGDIAEGYSVSREKKESFPLTVTSAQKNPTAFYLCASGWTSGRVSGELFFGEGSRLTVL.

The chain carries TRBV2 and TRBJ1-4, with 7 positions matching TRBD1. V trimming: 8 bases; J trimming: 6 bases; junction bases outside the gene matches: 12. The germline gives CDR1 SNHLY, CDR2 FYNNEI. This CDR3 is 15 amino acids long. CDR3 bases: TGTGCCAGCCGATCGTCCGGGACAGTGGATGAAAAACTGTTTTTT. Encoded protein: CASRSSGTVDEKLFF.

The chain joins TRBV19 to TRBJ2-6; 8 nucleotides line up with TRBD1. The CDR3 covers 15 residues. Germline values: CDR1 LNHDA, CDR2 SQIVND (reference sequence). V shed 7 bases and J 2 bases; nucleotides not matched to a gene: 4. CDR3 region: CASTADRAGANVLTF. The CDR3 DNA sequence: TGTGCCAGTACCGCGGACAGGGCTGGGGCCAACGTCCTGACTTTC.

The rearrangement links TRBV7-8 to TRBJ2-7; 9 nucleotides line up with TRBD1. This CDR3 region has 14 residues. The germline CDR1 and CDR2 sequences are SGHVS and FQNEAQ. Trimming removed 4 bases from V and 5 bases from J; junction bases left unmatched: 6. The CDR3 spells CASSSDRGLDEQYF. The CDR3 DNA is TGTGCCAGCAGCTCGGACAGGGGTCTGGACGAGCAGTACTTC.

This clone has a handful of counts. The chain joins TRBV28 to TRBJ2-5, with D perhaps matching TRBD2 (5 bases). V lost 3 bases and J lost 4, with 9 bases in between. CDR3 size: 13 residues. Germline V gives CDR1 MDHEN, CDR2 SYDVKM. The CDR3 nucleotides read TGTGCCAGCAGTTTTCTGGCGGGAGAGACCCAGTACTTC. The encoded protein is CASSFLAGETQYF.

The chain employs TRBV6-1 and TRBJ2-5, with TRBD1 matching over 10 bases. V was pared by 5 bases and J by 7 bases, with 10 bases of the junction left unmatched. CDR1 is MNHNS and CDR2 is SASEGT in the germline V gene. The CDR3 runs 15 residues. CDR3 protein: CASSLQTGGASTQYF. The DNA for the CDR3 is TGTGCCAGCAGTCTCCAGACAGGGGGCGCATCGACCCAGTACTTC.

V gene TRBV27 combines with J gene TRBJ2-7; D is undetermined. This CDR3 has 14 amino acids. Germline V gene sequence: CDR1 MNHEY, CDR2 SMNVEV (reference sequence). V lost 5 bases, J lost 0 bases, and 11 bases lay in between. The DNA of the CDR3 is TGTGCCAGCAGTCCTAGGGCAGTCTCCTACGAGCAGTACTTC. It is translated as CASSPRAVSYEQYF.

The CDR3 loop is CASSSTSTGELFF. The CDR3 DNA reads TGTGCCAGCAGTTCTACTAGCACCGGGGAGCTGTTTTTT. J is TRBJ2-2 and V is TRBV6-5, with a possible D match to TRBD2 (5 bases). This CDR3 is built from 13 residues. V lost 4 bases to trimming and J lost 4 bases, with 7 bases between them. CDR1 and CDR2 from the germline V gene are MNHEY and SVGAGI.

The chain is built from TRBV19 and TRBJ2-7, with TRBD1 matching over 9 bases. Germline CDR1 reads LNHDA; CDR2 reads SQIVND (reference sequence). The CDR3 spans 14 residues. Trimming took 4 bases from V and 6 from J; bases not matched to a gene: 7. The CDR3 is CASSTGQGMGEQYF. Here the CDR3 DNA reads TGTGCCAGTAGTACAGGACAGGGGATGGGCGAGCAGTACTTC.

V usage is TRBV19 and J usage is TRBJ1-2; D remains ambiguous. The CDR3 has 11 residues. The ends were cut back, 8 bases at V and 2 bases at J, with 6 bases in the middle. Germline V gives CDR1 LNHDA, CDR2 SQIVND (reference sequence). The DNA for the CDR3 is TGTGCCAGTGAGAGGAACTATGGCTACACCTTC. Its translation: CASERNYGYTF.

This clone was picked up one time. V gene TRBV6-5 combines with J gene TRBJ2-1; TRBD2 matches 13 bases. The length of the CDR3 is 15 residues. Losses at the gene ends were 2 bases for V and 9 bases for J; bases not matched to a gene: 4. Looked up from germline, CDR1 is MNHEY and CDR2 is SVGAGI. The chain's CDR3 is CASSYGLAGVGEQFF. As DNA, the CDR3 is TGTGCCAGCAGTTACGGACTAGCGGGAGTCGGTGAGCAGTTCTTC.

The genes are TRBV7-3 and TRBJ2-7, with D possibly matching TRBD2 (6 bases). V was pared by 4 bases and J by 8 bases, with 15 bases between. CDR1 is SGHTA and CDR2 is FQGTGA in the germline V gene. This CDR3 is 13 amino acids long. Here the CDR3 DNA reads TGTGCCAGCAGCTCCTCGTTGGGGGGTCAGCAGTACTTC. This codes for CASSSSLGGQQYF.

V and J are TRBV15 and TRBJ2-7; the match to TRBD1 covers 9 bases. V was clipped by 1 base and J by 6 bases; unmatched bases: 4. Germline loops: CDR1 LNHNV, CDR2 YYDKDF (reference sequence). This CDR3 comprises 14 residues. Here the CDR3 DNA reads TGTGCCACCAGCAGAGCGTTGACAGGGGGCGAGCAGTACTTC. It translates to CATSRALTGGEQYF.

This clone was found once. The rearrangement uses TRBV29-1 and TRBJ1-1; weak D call: TRBD1 (5 bases). Germline lookup yields CDR1 SQVTM and CDR2 ANQGSEA. This CDR3 has 13 residues. V lost 7 bases to trimming and J lost 1 base, with 13 bases between them. CDR3 sequence (DNA): TGCAGCGGGCTGGGGGTTGAGAACACTGAAGCTTTCTTT. Translated, it gives CSGLGVENTEAFF.

The rearrangement uses TRBV6-5 and TRBJ2-7; TRBD2 aligns across 7 bases. V lost 2 bases and J lost 3; bases outside the gene matches: 7. The germline gives CDR1 MNHEY, CDR2 SVGAGI. This CDR3 is built from 15 residues. The DNA for the CDR3 is TGTGCCAGCAGTTACATGTGGGAGGGGCGCTACGAGCAGTACTTC. Its translation is CASSYMWEGRYEQYF.

The chain is built from TRBV7-8 and TRBJ2-5; D may be TRBD2 (6 bases). V was trimmed by 5 bases and J by 1 base, leaving 11 bases between them. The germline V gene has CDR1 SGHVS and CDR2 FQNEAQ. CDR3 length: 14 residues. The CDR3 protein is CASSPGTGQETQYF. CDR3 DNA sequence: TGTGCCAGCAGCCCAGGGACTGGCCAAGAGACCCAGTACTTC.

CDR3 sequence reads: CASRGNEQFF. The CDR3 nucleotides are TGTGCCAGCCGGGGCAATGAGCAGTTCTTC. This chain joins TRBV6-5 and TRBJ2-1, with D tentatively TRBD2 (5 bases). The CDR3 contains 10 residues. Looked up from germline, CDR1 is MNHEY and CDR2 is SVGAGI. The ends were cut back, 8 bases at V and 6 bases at J, with 5 bases in the middle.

V usage is TRBV7-8 and J usage is TRBJ2-7, with D hard to call. CDR1 and CDR2 from the germline V gene are SGHVS and FQNEAQ. The CDR3 is made up of 14 amino acids. Deletions cut 4 bases from V and 5 bases from J, with 15 bases between. In DNA form, the CDR3 reads TGTGCCAGCAGCTCAACCCAGTTCGGTGACGAGCAGTACTTC. The encoded protein is CASSSTQFGDEQYF.

The sample holds a few counts of this clone. The gene calls are TRBV19 and TRBJ2-7; 7 nucleotides line up with TRBD2. V lost 1 base, J lost 3 bases, and 0 bases stayed unmatched. CDR1 and CDR2 (germline): LNHDA, SQIVND (reference sequence). There are 13 residues in the CDR3. DNA for the CDR3: TGTGCCAGTAGTATAGCTAGCGGCTACGAGCAGTACTTC. Translating it yields CASSIASGYEQYF.

The V and J genes are TRBV5-1 and TRBJ2-3; D uncertain. The germline V and J ends were trimmed by 4 bases and 0 bases, with 9 bases remaining between them. Germline CDR1 reads SGHRS; CDR2 reads YFSETQ. The CDR3 sequence is 14 residues long. CDR3 amino acids: CASSDPTSTDTQYF. In DNA, the CDR3 is TGCGCCAGCAGCGACCCGACTAGCACAGATACGCAGTATTTT.

The gene calls are TRBV7-8 and TRBJ1-2; D uncertain. V gave up 1 base and J gave up 8 bases, with 23 bases separating them. The germline CDR1 and CDR2 sequences are SGHVS and FQNEAQ. CDR3 size: 17 residues. CDR3 protein: CASSLEGRTAVIRGYTF. The CDR3 region has the DNA TGTGCCAGCAGCTTAGAGGGCCGGACGGCTGTTATTAGGGGCTACACCTTC.

The chain combines TRBV6-5 with TRBJ1-1, with D maybe TRBD1 (5 bases). Germline V gene lookup returns CDR1 MNHEY and CDR2 SVGAGI. The CDR3 spans 16 residues. The V gene lost 0 bases and the J gene lost 6 bases, with 17 bases spanning the gap. CDR3 sequence (DNA): TGTGCCAGCAGTTACTCGAGGAGGGCCGCGGGGGCTGAAGCTTTCTTT. Protein product: CASSYSRRAAGAEAFF.

The chain recombines TRBV5-4 with TRBJ2-5, with D tentatively TRBD1 or TRBD2 (6 bases each). This CDR3 spans 14 amino acids. Germline assignment: CDR1 SGHNT and CDR2 YYREEE (reference sequence). The germline V and J ends were trimmed by 2 bases and 5 bases, with 13 bases remaining between them. The CDR3: CASSLVGGGETQYF. CDR3 DNA: TGTGCCAGCAGCTTAGTGGGGGGCGGGGAGACCCAGTACTTC. Supplemented by reference TRBV5-4 and TRBJ2-5, the full variable domain reads ETGVTQSPTHLIKTRGQQVTLRCSSQSGHNTVSWYQQALGQGPQFIFQYYREEENGRGNFPPRFSGLQFPNYSSELNVNALELDDSALYLCASSLVGGGETQYFGPGTRLLVL.